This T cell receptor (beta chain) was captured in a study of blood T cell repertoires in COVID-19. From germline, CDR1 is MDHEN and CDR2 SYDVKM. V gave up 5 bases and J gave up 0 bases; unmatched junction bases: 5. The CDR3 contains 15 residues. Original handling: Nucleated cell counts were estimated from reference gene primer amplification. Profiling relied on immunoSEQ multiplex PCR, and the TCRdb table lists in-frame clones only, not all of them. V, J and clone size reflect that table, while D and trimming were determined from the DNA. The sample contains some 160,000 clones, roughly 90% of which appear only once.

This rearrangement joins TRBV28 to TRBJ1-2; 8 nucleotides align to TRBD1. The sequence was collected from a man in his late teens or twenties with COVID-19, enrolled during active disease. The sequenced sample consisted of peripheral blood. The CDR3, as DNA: TGTGCCAGCAGTCCAACGACAGGGGCTAACTATGGCTACACCTTC. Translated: CASSPTTGANYGYTF.